These 10 T cell receptor beta chains share one sample of origin, sequenced in a study of identical twins. TCRdb fed the 5' RACE reads into MiXCR, producing one record per CDR3 protein. Here the sample spans under 500,000 distinct CDR3 sequences, around 15% being singletons. These data also formed part of another study, on yellow fever vaccine responses in identical twins.

Sequenced input: CD4+ T cells sorted from blood. The receptors shown here come from a woman younger than 35 in good health.

In its sample, this clonotype was seen a few times. This chain connects TRBV6-1 to TRBJ2-5; 12 bases are shared with TRBD1. After removal of 5 bases from V and 1 base from J, the junction contained 8 bases not matched to a gene. The CDR3 runs to 17 residues. Germline V gives CDR1 MNHNS, CDR2 SASEGT. The CDR3 is CASSPGTGGAVQETQYF. In DNA form, the CDR3 reads TGTGCCAGCAGTCCCGGGACAGGGGGCGCGGTCCAAGAGACCCAGTACTTC.

The chain links TRBV10-3 to TRBJ1-1; D gene ambiguous. Germline lookup yields CDR1 ENHRY and CDR2 SYGVKD. CDR3 size: 13 residues. V was pared by 4 bases and J by 0 bases, with 6 bases between. The CDR3 DNA reads TGTGCCATCAGTGGTCAGTTGAACACTGAAGCTTTCTTT. It codes for CAISGQLNTEAFF.

This clonotype was counted between two and nine times. V gene TRBV27 combines with J gene TRBJ2-7, with D possibly matching TRBD1 (5 bases). CDR3 length: 15 amino acids. Trimming removed 1 base from V and 2 bases from J, with 12 bases in between. Looked up from germline, CDR1 is MNHEY and CDR2 is SMNVEV (reference sequence). CDR3 in DNA: TGTGCCAGCAGTTTATATCAGGGCGGAACCTACGAGCAGTACTTC. This codes for CASSLYQGGTYEQYF.

This clonotype occurred a few times. The rearrangement joins TRBV5-6 to TRBJ2-3, with TRBD2 identical over 11 bases. Germline V gives CDR1 SGHDT, CDR2 YYEEEE. The CDR3 is 17 amino acids. The V gene end was trimmed by 0 bases and the J gene end by 2 bases; junction bases not matched to a gene: 5. The CDR3 nucleotides read TGTGCCAGCAGCTTGGAGAGACTAGCGGGGTACACAGATACGCAGTATTTT. Translated: CASSLERLAGYTDTQYF.

This clonotype was observed a few times. The rearrangement joins TRBV5-6 to TRBJ2-3; no clear D. Germline CDR1 and CDR2: SGHDT and YYEEEE. The CDR3 totals 15 residues. V was pared by 4 bases and J by 0 bases, with 12 bases between. Here the CDR3 reads CASSKVGVSTDTQYF. The CDR3 DNA is TGTGCCAGCAGCAAGGTTGGTGTTAGCACAGATACGCAGTATTTT.

This clonotype was observed a few times. DNA for the CDR3: TGTGCCAGCAACCTCGGGCGGTATGAAGCTTTCTTT. Its protein is CASNLGRYEAFF. This chain joins TRBV28 and TRBJ1-1, with D unresolved. Germline CDR1 and CDR2: MDHEN and SYDVKM. The CDR3 loop spans 12 amino acids. V lost 7 bases to trimming and J lost 7 bases, with 13 bases between them.

This clonotype was seen a few times. CDR3 sequence reads: CASSQSPGTGAGELFF. CDR3 bases: TGTGCCAGCAGCCAGTCACCCGGGACTGGGGCCGGGGAGCTGTTTTTT. The genes are TRBV3-1 and TRBJ2-2, with D possibly TRBD2 on 6 matching bases. The ends were cut back, 3 bases at V and 6 bases at J, with 17 bases in the middle. The V gene's germline CDR1 is LGHDT and CDR2 YNNKEL (reference sequence). The CDR3 sequence is 16 residues long.

The chain is built from TRBV25-1 and TRBJ2-3, with 9 bases matching TRBD1. V lost 4 bases to trimming and J lost 6 bases; unmatched junction nucleotides: 17. From germline, CDR1 is MGHDK and CDR2 SYGVNS. This CDR3 is 18 amino acids long. CDR3 bases: TGTGCCAGCAGTGGGCGGACCCTAGGACAGGGGACAAGGGATACGCAGTATTTT. Amino acid sequence: CASSGRTLGQGTRDTQYF.

The sample holds a few counts of this clonotype. The V call is TRBV28, the J call TRBJ2-7; perhaps TRBD1 as D (6 bases). Germline-derived CDR1 and CDR2 are MDHEN and SYDVKM. V lost 3 bases and J lost 9, with 18 bases in between. CDR3 length: 14 residues. CDR3 bases: TGTGCCAGCAGTTTTCAGGGGAGTAGGGGGAGGCAGTACTTC. Translation: CASSFQGSRGRQYF.

The V gene is TRBV7-8, the J gene TRBJ2-3; the match to TRBD2 covers 10 bases. Germline V gene lookup returns CDR1 SGHVS and CDR2 FQNEAQ. CDR3 length: 15 residues. Losses at the gene ends were 5 bases for V and 1 base for J; bases not matched to a gene: 3. CDR3 loop: CASSKRGGRTDTQYF. CDR3 sequence (DNA): TGTGCCAGCAGCAAGCGGGGGGGACGCACAGATACGCAGTATTTT.